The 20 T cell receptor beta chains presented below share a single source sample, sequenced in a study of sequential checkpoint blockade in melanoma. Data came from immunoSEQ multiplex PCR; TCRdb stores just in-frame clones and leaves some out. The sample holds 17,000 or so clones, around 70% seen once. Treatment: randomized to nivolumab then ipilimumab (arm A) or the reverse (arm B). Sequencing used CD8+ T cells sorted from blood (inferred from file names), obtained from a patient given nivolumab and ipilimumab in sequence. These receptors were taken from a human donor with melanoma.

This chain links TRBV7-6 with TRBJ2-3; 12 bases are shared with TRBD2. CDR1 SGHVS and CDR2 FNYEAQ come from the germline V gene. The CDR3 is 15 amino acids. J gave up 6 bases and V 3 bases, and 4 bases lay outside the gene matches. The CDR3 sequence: CASSLLAGGRDTQYF. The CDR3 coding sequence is TGTGCCAGCAGCTTGCTAGCGGGAGGGCGGGATACGCAGTATTTT. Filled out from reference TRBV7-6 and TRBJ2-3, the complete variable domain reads GAGVSQSPRYKVTKRGQDVALRCDPISGHVSLYWYRQALGQGPEFLTYFNYEAQQDKSGLPNDRFSAERPEGSISTLTIQRTEQRDSAMYRCASSLLAGGRDTQYFGPGTRLTVL.

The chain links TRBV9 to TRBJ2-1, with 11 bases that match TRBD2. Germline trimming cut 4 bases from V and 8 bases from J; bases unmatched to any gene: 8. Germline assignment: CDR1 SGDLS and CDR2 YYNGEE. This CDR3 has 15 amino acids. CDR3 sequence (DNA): TGTGCCAGCAGCTTAGCGGGAGGGCCCCGGGATGAGCAGTTCTTC. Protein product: CASSLAGGPRDEQFF.

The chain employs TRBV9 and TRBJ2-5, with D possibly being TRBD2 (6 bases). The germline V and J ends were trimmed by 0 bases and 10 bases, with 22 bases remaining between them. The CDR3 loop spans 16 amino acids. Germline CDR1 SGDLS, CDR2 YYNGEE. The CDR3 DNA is TGTGCCAGCAGCGTAGACGTCTCCACTGGCAAGGAGGGCCAGTACTTC. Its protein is CASSVDVSTGKEGQYF.

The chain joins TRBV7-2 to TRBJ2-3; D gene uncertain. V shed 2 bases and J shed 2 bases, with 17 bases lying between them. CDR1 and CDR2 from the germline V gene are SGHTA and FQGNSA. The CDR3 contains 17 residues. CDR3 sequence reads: CASSLFITLVNTDTQYF. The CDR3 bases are TGTGCCAGCAGCTTATTTATAACTCTCGTCAACACAGATACGCAGTATTTT.

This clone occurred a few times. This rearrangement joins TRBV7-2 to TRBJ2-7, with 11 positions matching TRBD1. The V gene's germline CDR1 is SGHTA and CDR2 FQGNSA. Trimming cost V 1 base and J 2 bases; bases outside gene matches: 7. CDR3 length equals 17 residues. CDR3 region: CASSLEGQGAPPYEQYF. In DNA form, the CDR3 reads TGTGCCAGCAGCTTAGAAGGACAGGGGGCTCCACCCTACGAGCAGTACTTC.

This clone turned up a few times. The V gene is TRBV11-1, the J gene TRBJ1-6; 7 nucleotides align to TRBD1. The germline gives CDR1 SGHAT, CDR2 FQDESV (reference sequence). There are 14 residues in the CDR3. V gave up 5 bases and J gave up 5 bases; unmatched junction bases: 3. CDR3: CASSVRGNNSPLHF. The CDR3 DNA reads TGTGCCAGCAGCGTCAGGGGGAATAATTCACCCCTCCACTTT. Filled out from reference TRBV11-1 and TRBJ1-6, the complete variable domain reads EAEVAQSPRYKITEKSQAVAFWCDPISGHATLYWYRQILGQGPELLVQFQDESVVDDSQLPKDRFSAERLKGVDSTLKIQPAELGDSAMYLCASSVRGNNSPLHFGNGTRLTVT.

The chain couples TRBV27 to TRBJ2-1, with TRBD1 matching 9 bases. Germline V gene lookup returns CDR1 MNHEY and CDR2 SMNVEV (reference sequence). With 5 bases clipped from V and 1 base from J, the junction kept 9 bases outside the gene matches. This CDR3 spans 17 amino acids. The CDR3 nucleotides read TGTGCCAGCAGTACATCTACAGGGGGCGCATCCTACAATGAGCAGTTCTTC. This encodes CASSTSTGGASYNEQFF.

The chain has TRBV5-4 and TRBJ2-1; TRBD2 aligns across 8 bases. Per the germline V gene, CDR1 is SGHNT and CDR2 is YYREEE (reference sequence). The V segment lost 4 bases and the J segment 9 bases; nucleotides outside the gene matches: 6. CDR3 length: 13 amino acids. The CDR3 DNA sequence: TGTGCCAGCAGCCAGAGGACTAGCTCTGAGCAGTTCTTC. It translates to CASSQRTSSEQFF.

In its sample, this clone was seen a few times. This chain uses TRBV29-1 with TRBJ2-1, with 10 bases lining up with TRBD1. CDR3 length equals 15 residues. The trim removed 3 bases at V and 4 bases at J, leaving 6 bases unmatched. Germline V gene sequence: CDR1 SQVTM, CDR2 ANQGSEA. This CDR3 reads CSVDLTGGQYNEQFF. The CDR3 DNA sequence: TGCAGCGTTGATTTGACAGGGGGCCAGTACAATGAGCAGTTCTTC.

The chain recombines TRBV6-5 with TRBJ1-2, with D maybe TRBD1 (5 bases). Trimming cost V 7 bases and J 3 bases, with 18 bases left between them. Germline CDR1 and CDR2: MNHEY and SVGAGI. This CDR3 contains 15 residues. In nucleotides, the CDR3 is TGTGCCAGCACCATCGAGGGACTCGGGGACTATGGCTACACCTTC. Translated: CASTIEGLGDYGYTF.

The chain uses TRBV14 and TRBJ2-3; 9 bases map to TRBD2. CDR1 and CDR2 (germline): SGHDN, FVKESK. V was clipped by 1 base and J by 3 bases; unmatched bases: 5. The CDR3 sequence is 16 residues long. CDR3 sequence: CASSQGASGMTDTQYF. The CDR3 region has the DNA TGTGCCAGCAGCCAAGGTGCTAGCGGGATGACAGATACGCAGTATTTT. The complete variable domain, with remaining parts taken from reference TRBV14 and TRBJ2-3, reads EAGVTQFPSHSVIEKGQTVTLRCDPISGHDNLYWYRRVMGKEIKFLLHFVKESKQDESGMPNNRFLAERTGGTYSTLKVQPAELEDSGVYFCASSQGASGMTDTQYFGPGTRLTVL.

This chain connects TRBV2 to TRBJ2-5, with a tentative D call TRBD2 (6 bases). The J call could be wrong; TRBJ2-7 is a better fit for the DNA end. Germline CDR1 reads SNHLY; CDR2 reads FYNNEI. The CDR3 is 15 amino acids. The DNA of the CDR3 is TGTGCCAGCAGTGATGGGAGGACCTACACCTACGAGCAGTACTTC. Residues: CASSDGRTYTYEQYF.

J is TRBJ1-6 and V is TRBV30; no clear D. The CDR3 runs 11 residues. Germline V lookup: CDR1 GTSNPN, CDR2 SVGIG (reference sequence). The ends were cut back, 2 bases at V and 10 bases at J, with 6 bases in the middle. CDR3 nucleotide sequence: TGTGCCTGGAGTCTTGGCTCACCCCTCCACTTT. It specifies CAWSLGSPLHF.

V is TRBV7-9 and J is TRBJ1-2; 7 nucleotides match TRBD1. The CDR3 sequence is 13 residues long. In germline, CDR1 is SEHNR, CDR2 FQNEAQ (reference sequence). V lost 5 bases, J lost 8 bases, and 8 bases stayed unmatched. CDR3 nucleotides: TGTGCCAGCAGCACCCGACAGGGACAGGGCTACACCTTC. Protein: CASSTRQGQGYTF.

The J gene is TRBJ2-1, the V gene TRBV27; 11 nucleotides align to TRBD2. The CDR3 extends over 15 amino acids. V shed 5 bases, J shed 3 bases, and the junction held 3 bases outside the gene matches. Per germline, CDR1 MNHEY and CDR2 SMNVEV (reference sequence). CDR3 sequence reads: CASSPGLAVYNEQFF. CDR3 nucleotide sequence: TGTGCCAGCAGTCCGGGACTAGCGGTCTACAATGAGCAGTTCTTC.

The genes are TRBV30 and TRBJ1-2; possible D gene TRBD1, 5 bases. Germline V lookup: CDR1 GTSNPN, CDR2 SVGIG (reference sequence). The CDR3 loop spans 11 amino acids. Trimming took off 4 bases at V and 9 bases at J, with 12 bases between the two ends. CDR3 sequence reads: CAWKVEGSYTF. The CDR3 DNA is TGTGCCTGGAAAGTGGAGGGGAGCTACACCTTC.

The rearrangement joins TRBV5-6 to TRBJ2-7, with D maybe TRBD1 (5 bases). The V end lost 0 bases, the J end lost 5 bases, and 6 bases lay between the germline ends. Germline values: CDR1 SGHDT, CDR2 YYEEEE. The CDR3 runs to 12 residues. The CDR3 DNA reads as TGTGCCAGCAGCTTGGGGGGCCACGAGCAGTACTTC. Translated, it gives CASSLGGHEQYF.

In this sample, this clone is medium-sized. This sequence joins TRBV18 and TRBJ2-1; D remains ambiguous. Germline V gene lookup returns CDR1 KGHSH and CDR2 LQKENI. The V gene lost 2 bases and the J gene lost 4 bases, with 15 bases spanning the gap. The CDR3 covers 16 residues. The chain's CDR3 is CASSPIALEQYNEQFF. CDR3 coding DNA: TGTGCCAGCTCACCAATTGCTCTAGAGCAGTACAATGAGCAGTTCTTC. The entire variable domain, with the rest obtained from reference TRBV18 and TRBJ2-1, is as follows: NAGVMQNPRHLVRRRGQEARLRCSPMKGHSHVYWYRQLPEEGLKFMVYLQKENIIDESGMPKERFSAEFPKEGPSILRIQQVVRGDSAAYFCASSPIALEQYNEQFFGPGTRLTVL.

The CDR3 coding sequence is TGCGCCAGCAGCCAAGATCAATCGAGGGGGCCAGGAGAGGATGAGCAGTTCTTC. It encodes CASSQDQSRGPGEDEQFF. The chain has TRBV4-3 and TRBJ2-1, with TRBD1 identical over 7 bases. V lost 0 bases and J lost 8; bases outside the gene matches: 16. Germline lookup yields CDR1 LGHNA and CDR2 YSLEER. The CDR3 extends over 18 amino acids.

CDR3 DNA: TGCGCCAGCAGCCCCACTAGCGGGGACAATGAGCAGTTCTTC. This codes for CASSPTSGDNEQFF. V and J are TRBV4-1 and TRBJ2-1; 10 bases match TRBD2. The CDR3 consists of 14 residues. Trimming removed 4 bases from V and 5 bases from J; junction bases left unmatched: 2. Germline V gives CDR1 MGHRA, CDR2 YSYEKL.